What follows are 6 T cell receptor beta chains derived from one specimen sequenced in a study of blood T cell repertoires in COVID-19. The repertoire was sequenced with immunoSEQ multiplex PCR; TCRdb's copy has only in-frame clones and lacks some. The table lists about 130,000 clones, approximately 85% of them singletons. The sample was peripheral blood. These receptors were taken from a human donor in a cohort sampled during active COVID-19.

The V gene is TRBV27, the J gene TRBJ2-3; 9 positions match TRBD1. Unmatched junction bases numbered 11, after V lost 8 bases and J lost 5 bases. Germline V gene sequence: CDR1 MNHEY, CDR2 SMNVEV (reference sequence). The length of the CDR3 is 15 residues. The CDR3 nucleotides read TGTGCCAGCGTCGGAGGGACAGGGCTGGAAGATACGCAGTATTTT. Its translation: CASVGGTGLEDTQYF.

In its sample, this clone was seen once. Written as DNA, the CDR3 is TGTGCCAGCAGCTTGGAGGGGAAAGCGGGGGGGACCCCCGAGCAGTACTTC. This sequence encodes CASSLEGKAGGTPEQYF. The chain is built from TRBV11-3 and TRBJ2-7; 10 bases agree with TRBD2. The CDR3 is 17 amino acids. The germline V gene encodes CDR1 SGHNT and CDR2 YENEEA. Losses at the gene ends were 3 bases for V and 6 bases for J; bases not matched to a gene: 14. Based on the CDR3 plus reference TRBV11-3 and TRBJ2-7, the full variable domain is EAGVVQSPRYKIIEKKQPVAFWCNPISGHNTLYWYLQNLGQGPELLIRYENEEAVDDSQLPKDRFSAERLKGVDSTLKIQPAELGDSAVYLCASSLEGKAGGTPEQYFGPGTRLTVT.

The CDR3 here is CASSLQGASEQYV. For the CDR3, the DNA is TGTGCCAGCAGCTTACAAGGGGCAAGCGAGCAGTACGTC. The genes are TRBV7-2 and TRBJ2-7, with D perhaps TRBD1 (5 bases). V lost 2 bases to trimming and J lost 6 bases, with 11 bases between them. This CDR3 spans 13 amino acids. Germline CDR1 is SGHTA and CDR2 is FQGNSA.

The chain links TRBV11-2 to TRBJ2-7, with 11 bases that match TRBD2. The CDR3 covers 16 residues. Per the germline V gene, CDR1 is SGHAT and CDR2 is FQNNGV. The ends lost 4 bases at V and 4 bases at J; junction bases unmatched: 9. CDR3 DNA sequence: TGTGCCAGCAGCTCCTTAACTAGCGGGAGCTTTTACGAGCAGTACGTC. Protein product: CASSSLTSGSFYEQYV.

The J gene is TRBJ2-5, the V gene TRBV28; 8 bases are a match to TRBD2. The germline gives CDR1 MDHEN, CDR2 SYDVKM. The CDR3 length is 18 residues. V lost 5 bases to trimming and J lost 3 bases; unmatched junction nucleotides: 17. CDR3 nucleotides: TGTGCCAGCAGTCCATTGTCGTCGAGCGGGGGAGGGGAAGAGACCCAGTACTTC. It specifies CASSPLSSSGGGEETQYF.

This clone was counted once. The J gene is TRBJ1-4, the V gene TRBV27; tentatively, D is TRBD1 (5 bases). V lost 5 bases and J lost 7, with 14 bases in between. Germline CDR1 reads MNHEY; CDR2 reads SMNVEV (reference sequence). The CDR3 consists of 14 residues. The CDR3 coding sequence is TGTGCCAGCAGTCCCAGACAGAGGAGTGAAAAACTGTTTTTT. Protein: CASSPRQRSEKLFF.